These 10 T cell receptor beta chains were sequenced from one sample in a study of CD8+ T cells in alopecia areata. In each case, RNA was isolated and then reverse transcribed into cDNA as the sequencing template. Method: immunoSEQ multiplex PCR; TCRdb's copy keeps in-frame clones and lacks some. The sample has roughly 150,000 clones; roughly 50% are singletons. The specimen sequenced was CD4+ T cells sorted from blood. Every receptor here comes from a human donor in good health.

This clone has a handful of counts. V and J are TRBV29-1 and TRBJ2-7; no firm D call. CDR1 is SQVTM and CDR2 is ANQGSEA in the germline V gene. This CDR3 is built from 12 residues. Between the trimmed V and J ends, which lost 2 bases and 5 bases, there was a span of 10 bases. CDR3 region: CSVEPGPNEQYF. The CDR3 nucleotides are TGCAGCGTTGAACCCGGGCCGAACGAGCAGTACTTC.

V usage is TRBV11-2 and J usage is TRBJ1-5; tentative D call: TRBD1 (5 bases). Trimming removed 1 base from V and 7 bases from J, with 17 bases in between. The V gene's germline CDR1 is SGHAT and CDR2 FQNNGV. The CDR3 is 16 residues long. The CDR3 reads CASSLASGGRGQPQHF. The CDR3, as DNA: TGTGCCAGCAGCTTAGCTAGCGGGGGGAGAGGACAGCCCCAGCATTTT.

The J gene is TRBJ1-1, the V gene TRBV7-9; D is undetermined. Deletions cut 6 bases from V and 3 bases from J, with 11 bases between. Germline CDR1 is SEHNR and CDR2 is FQNEAQ (reference sequence). The CDR3 sequence is 13 residues long. For the CDR3, the DNA is TGTGCCAGCAGAGTAGGGCAGTACACTGAAGCTTTCTTT. Translated: CASRVGQYTEAFF.

The chain combines TRBV5-1 with TRBJ2-5; 9 bases align to TRBD1. CDR1 SGHRS and CDR2 YFSETQ come from the germline V gene. With 4 bases clipped from V and 5 bases from J, the junction kept 9 bases outside the gene matches. CDR3 length equals 15 residues. The CDR3 sequence is CASSQQTGGEETQYF. CDR3 sequence (DNA): TGCGCCAGCAGCCAACAAACAGGGGGCGAGGAGACCCAGTACTTC.

This chain joins TRBV7-6 and TRBJ1-4; D gene uncertain. The germline V and J ends were trimmed by 1 base and 5 bases, with 8 bases remaining between them. This CDR3 is built from 14 residues. Germline V gene data show CDR1 as SGHVS and CDR2 as FNYEAQ. CDR3: CASSLESRNEKLFF. CDR3 nucleotide sequence: TGTGCCAGCAGCTTAGAGTCCCGGAATGAAAAACTGTTTTTT.

The CDR3 sequence: CASSLARAGQSPLHF. The CDR3 DNA reads TGTGCCAGCAGCTTAGCGAGGGCAGGGCAGTCACCCCTCCACTTT. The gene calls are TRBV7-8 and TRBJ1-6, with D possibly being TRBD1 (5 bases). This CDR3 comprises 15 residues. The germline V and J ends were trimmed by 0 bases and 10 bases, with 13 bases remaining between them. Germline CDR1 and CDR2: SGHVS and FQNEAQ.

The chain carries TRBV4-1 and TRBJ2-5, with TRBD2 matching over 9 bases. The V gene end was trimmed by 3 bases and the J gene end by 5 bases; junction bases not matched to a gene: 7. Germline CDR1 and CDR2: MGHRA and YSYEKL. The CDR3 consists of 15 residues. This CDR3 reads CASSQTGLARETQYF. CDR3 bases: TGCGCCAGCAGCCAGACCGGACTAGCGCGGGAGACCCAGTACTTC.

The chain joins TRBV29-1 to TRBJ2-7, with a possible D match to TRBD1 (5 bases). Germline values: CDR1 SQVTM, CDR2 ANQGSEA. Trimming left V 3 bases short and J 3 bases short, with 6 bases between. The CDR3 length is 11 residues. The CDR3 region has the DNA TGCAGCGTTGACCAGGGCTACGAGCAGTACTTC. Its protein product is CSVDQGYEQYF.

In its sample, this clone was seen a few times. Lacking the conserved final phenylalanine or tryptophan, this CDR3 likely reflects a read error. The limits of the CDR3 on the DNA are not certain, so only TCRdb's listed CDR3 is given. The chain carries TRBV28 and TRBJ2-7; the table gives TRBD1 as D, unverified against the DNA. Germline V gene sequence: CDR1 MDHEN, CDR2 SYDVKM. Including both end residues, the CDR3 is 11 amino acids long. The CDR3: CASSGGDRRVL.

This clone was detected once. The chain carries TRBV9 and TRBJ1-4; 9 bases map to TRBD1. The CDR3 extends over 16 amino acids. V shed 0 bases, J shed 8 bases, and the junction held 8 bases outside the gene matches. Germline CDR1 is SGDLS and CDR2 is YYNGEE. CDR3 sequence (DNA): TGTGCCAGCAGCGTAGGTTTCGTGACAGGGGGAGAAAAACTGTTTTTT. Protein: CASSVGFVTGGEKLFF. Together with reference TRBV9 and TRBJ1-4, the CDR3 gives the full variable domain: DSGVTQTPKHLITATGQRVTLRCSPRSGDLSVYWYQQSLDQGLQFLIQYYNGEERAKGNILERFSAQQFPDLHSELNLSSLELGDSALYFCASSVGFVTGGEKLFFGSGTQLSVL.